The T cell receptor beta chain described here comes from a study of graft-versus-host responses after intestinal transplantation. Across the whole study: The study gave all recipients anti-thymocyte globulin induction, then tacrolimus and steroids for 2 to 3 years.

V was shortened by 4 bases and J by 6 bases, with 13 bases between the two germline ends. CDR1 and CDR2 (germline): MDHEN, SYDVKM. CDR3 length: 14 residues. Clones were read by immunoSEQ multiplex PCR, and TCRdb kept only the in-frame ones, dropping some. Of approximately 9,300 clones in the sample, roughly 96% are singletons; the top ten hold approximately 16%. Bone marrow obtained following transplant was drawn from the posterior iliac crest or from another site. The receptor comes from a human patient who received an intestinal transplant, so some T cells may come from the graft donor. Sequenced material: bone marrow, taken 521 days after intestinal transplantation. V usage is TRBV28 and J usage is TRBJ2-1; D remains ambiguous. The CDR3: CASSSYDTSNEQFF. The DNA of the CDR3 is TGTGCCAGCAGTTCGTATGACACCTCCAATGAGCAGTTCTTC.